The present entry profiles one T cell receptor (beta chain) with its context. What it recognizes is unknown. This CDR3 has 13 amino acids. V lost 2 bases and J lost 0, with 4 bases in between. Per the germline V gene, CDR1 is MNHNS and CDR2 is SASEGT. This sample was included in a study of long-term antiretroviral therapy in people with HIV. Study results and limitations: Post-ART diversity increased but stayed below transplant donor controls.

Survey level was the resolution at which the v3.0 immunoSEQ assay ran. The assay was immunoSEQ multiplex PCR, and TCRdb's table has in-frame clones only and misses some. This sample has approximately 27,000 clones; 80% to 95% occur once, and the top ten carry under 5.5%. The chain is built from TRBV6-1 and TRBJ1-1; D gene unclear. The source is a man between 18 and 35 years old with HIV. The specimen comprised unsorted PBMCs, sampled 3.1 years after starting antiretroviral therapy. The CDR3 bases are TGTGCCAGCAGTGAATACATGAACACTGAAGCTTTCTTT. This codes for CASSEYMNTEAFF.